These 15 T cell receptor beta chains share one sample of origin, sequenced in a study of blood T cell repertoires in COVID-19. Generated by immunoSEQ multiplex PCR, the TCRdb table keeps only in-frame clones and is missing some. This sample has under 100,000 clones, with 75% to 90% found just once. Sample: peripheral blood. All receptors come from a human donor in a cohort sampled during active COVID-19.

The chain uses TRBV11-2 and TRBJ1-2, with 7 bases fitting TRBD1. CDR3 size: 12 residues. The trim removed 5 bases at V and 7 bases at J, leaving 4 bases unmatched. Germline V gene sequence: CDR1 SGHAT, CDR2 FQNNGV. This chain's CDR3 is CASSETGSGYTF. DNA of the CDR3: TGTGCCAGCAGCGAGACAGGGTCTGGCTACACCTTC.

The V and J genes are TRBV3-1 (or the pseudogene TRBV3-2) and TRBJ2-7, with TRBD2 identical over 8 bases. Trimming at V came to 1 base and at J to 3 bases, leaving 2 bases not matched to a gene. CDR1 is LGHDT and CDR2 is YNNKEL in the germline V gene (reference sequence). The CDR3 spans 14 residues. CDR3 in DNA: TGTGCCAGCAGCCAAGGGGGACTAGACTACGAGCAGTACTTC. Residues: CASSQGGLDYEQYF.

The chain recombines TRBV19 with TRBJ1-2; the D gene is possibly TRBD1 (5 bases). The CDR3 has 16 amino acids. CDR1 is LNHDA, CDR2 SQIVND, per germline (reference sequence). V was clipped by 6 bases and J by 2 bases, with 19 bases between them. The CDR3 nucleotides read TGTGCCAGTAGCCCCCGGGGGATTTCAGCGAACTATGGCTACACCTTC. It yields the protein CASSPRGISANYGYTF.

The rearrangement uses TRBV14 and TRBJ1-5; a possible D gene is TRBD1 (5 bases). The CDR3 consists of 13 residues. V was shortened by 4 bases and J by 2 bases, with 6 bases between the two germline ends. The germline V gene has CDR1 SGHDN and CDR2 FVKESK. The DNA for the CDR3 is TGTGCCAGCAGCCTACAGGGCAATCAGCCCCAGCATTTT. Translating gives CASSLQGNQPQHF.

V gene TRBV6-2 or TRBV6-3 combines with J gene TRBJ1-3; D not resolved. Germline-derived CDR1 and CDR2 are MNHEY and SVGEGT. The CDR3 length is 15 residues. V was shortened by 5 bases and J by 4 bases, with 15 bases between the two germline ends. The DNA for the CDR3 is TGTGCCAGCAGTCTATCGGGTCTCAAGGGAAACACCATATATTTT. Translating it yields CASSLSGLKGNTIYF.

This chain uses TRBV3-1 (or the pseudogene TRBV3-2) with TRBJ2-7; a weak D match, TRBD1 (6 bases). Germline V gene lookup returns CDR1 LGHDT and CDR2 YNNKEL (reference sequence). This CDR3 region has 15 residues. V dropped 1 base and J dropped 2 bases, with 12 bases sitting between them. The CDR3 coding sequence is TGTGCCAGCAGCCAAGGCCGGGACACCGCCTACGAGCAGTACTTC. This encodes CASSQGRDTAYEQYF.

This clone was detected only a few times. The chain employs TRBV30 and TRBJ1-1; 8 positions match TRBD1. V was pared by 1 base and J by 0 bases, with 4 bases of the junction left unmatched. This CDR3 is 15 amino acids long. Germline loops: CDR1 GTSNPN, CDR2 SVGIG (reference sequence). CDR3 protein: CAWSDSDRVNTEAFF. The CDR3 DNA reads TGTGCCTGGAGTGATTCGGACAGGGTGAACACTGAAGCTTTCTTT.

This rearrangement joins TRBV9 to TRBJ1-1, with D possibly matching TRBD1 (5 bases). Germline CDR1 and CDR2: SGDLS and YYNGEE. With 4 bases removed from V and 3 bases from J, the gap between germline ends came to 28 bases. The CDR3 is made up of 19 amino acids. CDR3 sequence reads: CASSPYLGGGGEGDTEAFF. DNA of the CDR3: TGTGCCAGCAGCCCATATCTTGGGGGAGGAGGGGAGGGTGACACTGAAGCTTTCTTT.

J is TRBJ2-6 and V is TRBV24-1; D is possibly TRBD1 (6 bases). The germline V and J ends were trimmed by 7 bases and 0 bases, with 6 bases remaining between them. CDR3 size: 14 residues. Germline V lookup: CDR1 KGHDR, CDR2 SFDVKD. The CDR3 spells CATRDSSGANVLTF. For the CDR3, the DNA is TGTGCCACCAGGGACAGCTCTGGGGCCAACGTCCTGACTTTC.

V is TRBV6-4 and J is TRBJ1-1; TRBD1 is a possible D gene (6 bases). The CDR3 is 14 amino acids. V gave up 6 bases and J gave up 7 bases, with 18 bases separating them. Germline V gene data show CDR1 as MRHNA and CDR2 as SNTAGT. CDR3: CASRSDRTSGEAFF. For the CDR3, the DNA is TGTGCCAGCAGATCAGACAGGACCTCCGGTGAAGCTTTCTTT.

The gene calls are TRBV5-1 and TRBJ1-1; D gene uncertain. The germline V and J ends were trimmed by 1 base and 2 bases, with 9 bases remaining between them. Per the germline V gene, CDR1 is SGHRS and CDR2 is YFSETQ. This CDR3 is built from 14 residues. In DNA, the CDR3 is TGCGCCAGCAGCTTGATACCGGGAAACACTGAAGCTTTCTTT. Protein sequence: CASSLIPGNTEAFF.

This clone was observed once. The chain has TRBV4-3 and TRBJ2-7, with D possibly being TRBD2 (7 bases). The CDR3 covers 17 residues. Germline CDR1 and CDR2: LGHNA and YSLEER. V dropped 4 bases and J dropped 4 bases, with 23 bases sitting between them. The DNA of the CDR3 is TGCGCCAGCAGCCCTCTACCTTGGTCGGGGGGCGGTTACGAGCAGTACTTC. This gives the protein CASSPLPWSGGGYEQYF.

As to this clone: At the DNA level, this CDR3 is encoded by other sequences in the same sample as well. The chain employs TRBV28 and TRBJ2-5; 8 bases map to TRBD2. This CDR3 is 13 amino acids long. CDR1 and CDR2 from the germline V gene are MDHEN and SYDVKM. With 7 bases clipped from V and 3 bases from J, the junction kept 4 bases outside the gene matches. The CDR3 DNA follows: TGTGCCAGCAAACGGGGGGGCAAAGAGACCCAGTACTTC. Translating it yields CASKRGGKETQYF.

The J gene is TRBJ2-3, the V gene TRBV6-6, with a weak D call TRBD2 (7 bases). CDR3 length: 18 residues. Deletions cut 5 bases from V and 3 bases from J, with 24 bases between. The V gene's germline CDR1 is MNHNY and CDR2 SVGAGI (reference sequence). The CDR3 DNA follows: TGTGCCAGCAGTCAGAGGTCGGGGGGCGAATTGGGAACAGATACGCAGTATTTT. It is translated as CASSQRSGGELGTDTQYF.

The genes are TRBV7-3 and TRBJ2-1; D not certain. V dropped 5 bases and J dropped 4 bases, with 9 bases sitting between them. Germline values: CDR1 SGHTA, CDR2 FQGTGA. The CDR3 is made up of 13 amino acids. CDR3: CASSPSTYNEQFF. In nucleotides, the CDR3 is TGTGCCAGCAGCCCTAGTACATACAATGAGCAGTTCTTC.